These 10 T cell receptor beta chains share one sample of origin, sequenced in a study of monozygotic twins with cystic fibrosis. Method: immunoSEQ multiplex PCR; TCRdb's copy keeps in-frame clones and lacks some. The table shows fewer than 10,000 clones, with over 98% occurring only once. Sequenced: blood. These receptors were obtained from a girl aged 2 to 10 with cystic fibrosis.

CDR3 sequence reads: CASSLGTGNYGYTF. CDR3 DNA: TGCGCCAGCAGTCTCGGCACAGGGAACTATGGCTACACCTTC. This sequence joins TRBV5-1 and TRBJ1-2; TRBD1 might be the D (6 bases). The V gene lost 5 bases and the J gene lost 2 bases, with 13 bases spanning the gap. There are 14 residues in the CDR3. Germline V gene data show CDR1 as SGHRS and CDR2 as YFSETQ.

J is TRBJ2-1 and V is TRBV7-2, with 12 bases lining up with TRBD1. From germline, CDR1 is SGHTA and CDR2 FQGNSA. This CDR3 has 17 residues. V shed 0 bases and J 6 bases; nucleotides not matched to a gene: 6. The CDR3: CASSLAGTGGLFNEQFF. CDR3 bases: TGTGCCAGCAGCTTAGCGGGGACAGGGGGCCTATTCAATGAGCAGTTCTTC. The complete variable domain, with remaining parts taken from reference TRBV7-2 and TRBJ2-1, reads GAGVSQSPSNKVTEKGKDVELRCDPISGHTALYWYRQSLGQGLEFLIYFQGNSAPDKSGLPSDRFSAERTGGSVSTLTIQRTQQEDSAVYLCASSLAGTGGLFNEQFFGPGTRLTVL.

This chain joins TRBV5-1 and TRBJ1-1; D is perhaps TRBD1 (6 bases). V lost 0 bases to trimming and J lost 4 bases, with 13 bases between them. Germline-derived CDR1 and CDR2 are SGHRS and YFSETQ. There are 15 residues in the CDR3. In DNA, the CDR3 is TGCGCCAGCAGCTTGGCGGTAGGGGGGACCACTGAAGCTTTCTTT. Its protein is CASSLAVGGTTEAFF.

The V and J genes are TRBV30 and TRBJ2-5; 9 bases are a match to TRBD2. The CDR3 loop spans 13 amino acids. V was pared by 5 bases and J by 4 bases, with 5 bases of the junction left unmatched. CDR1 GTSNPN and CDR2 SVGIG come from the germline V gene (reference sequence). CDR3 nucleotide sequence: TGTGCCTGGGGAGCGGGAGGACCAGAGACCCAGTACTTC. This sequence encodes CAWGAGGPETQYF.

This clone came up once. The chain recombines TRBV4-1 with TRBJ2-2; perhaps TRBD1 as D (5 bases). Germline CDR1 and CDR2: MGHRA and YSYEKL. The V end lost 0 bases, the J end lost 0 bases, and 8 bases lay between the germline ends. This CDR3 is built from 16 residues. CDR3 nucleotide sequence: TGCGCCAGCAGCCAAGATCAGGGCTCGAACACCGGGGAGCTGTTTTTT. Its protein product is CASSQDQGSNTGELFF.

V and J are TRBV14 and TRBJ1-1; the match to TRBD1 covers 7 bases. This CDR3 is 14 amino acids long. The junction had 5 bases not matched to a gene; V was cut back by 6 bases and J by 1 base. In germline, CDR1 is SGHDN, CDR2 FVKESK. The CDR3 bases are TGTGCCAGCAGGCCGGGACAGCCGAACACTGAAGCTTTCTTT. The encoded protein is CASRPGQPNTEAFF.

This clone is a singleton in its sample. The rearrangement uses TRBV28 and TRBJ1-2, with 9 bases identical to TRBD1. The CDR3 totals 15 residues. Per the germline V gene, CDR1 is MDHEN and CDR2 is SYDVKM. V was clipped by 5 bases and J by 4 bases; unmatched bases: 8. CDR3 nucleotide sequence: TGTGCCAGCAGTGGACAGGGGATTAAAGCCTATGGCTACACCTTC. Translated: CASSGQGIKAYGYTF.

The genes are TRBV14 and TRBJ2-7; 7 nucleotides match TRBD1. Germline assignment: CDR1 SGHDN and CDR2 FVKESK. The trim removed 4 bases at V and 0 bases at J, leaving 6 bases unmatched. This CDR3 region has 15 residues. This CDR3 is CASSRTGTVSYEQYF. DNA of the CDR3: TGTGCCAGCAGCCGAACCGGGACAGTCTCCTACGAGCAGTACTTC.

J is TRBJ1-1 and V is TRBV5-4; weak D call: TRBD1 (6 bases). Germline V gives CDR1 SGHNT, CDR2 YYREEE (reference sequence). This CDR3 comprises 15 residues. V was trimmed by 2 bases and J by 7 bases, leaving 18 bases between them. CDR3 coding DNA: TGTGCCAGCAGCTTAAGGGGGGAACTTTTGATTGAAGCTTTCTTT. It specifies CASSLRGELLIEAFF.

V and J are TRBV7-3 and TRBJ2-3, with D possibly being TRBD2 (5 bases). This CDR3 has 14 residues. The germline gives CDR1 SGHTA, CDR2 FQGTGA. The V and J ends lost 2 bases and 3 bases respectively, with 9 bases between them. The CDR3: CASSLRGGTDTQYF. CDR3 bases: TGTGCCAGCAGCTTACGGGGTGGGACAGATACGCAGTATTTT. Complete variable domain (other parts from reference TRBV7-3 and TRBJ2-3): GAGVSQTPSNKVTEKGKYVELRCDPISGHTALYWYRQSLGQGPEFLIYFQGTGAADDSGLPNDRFFAVRPEGSVSTLKIQRTERGDSAVYLCASSLRGGTDTQYFGPGTRLTVL.